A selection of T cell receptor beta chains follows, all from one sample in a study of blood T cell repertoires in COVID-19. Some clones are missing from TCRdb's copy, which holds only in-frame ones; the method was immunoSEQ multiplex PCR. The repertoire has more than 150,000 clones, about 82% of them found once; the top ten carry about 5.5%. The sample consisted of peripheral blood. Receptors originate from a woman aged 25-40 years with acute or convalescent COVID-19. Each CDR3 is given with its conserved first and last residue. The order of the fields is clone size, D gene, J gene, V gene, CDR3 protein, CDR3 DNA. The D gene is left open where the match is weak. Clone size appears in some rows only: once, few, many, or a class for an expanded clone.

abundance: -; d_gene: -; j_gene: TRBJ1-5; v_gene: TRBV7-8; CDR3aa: CASSLARDSNQPQHF; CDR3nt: TGTGCCAGCAGCTTAGCGCGCGATAGCAATCAGCCCCAGCATTTT
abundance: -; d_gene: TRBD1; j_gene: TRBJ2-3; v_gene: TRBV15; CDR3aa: CATSKGTGPDTQYF; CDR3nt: TGTGCCACCAGCAAAGGGACAGGGCCAGATACGCAGTATTTT
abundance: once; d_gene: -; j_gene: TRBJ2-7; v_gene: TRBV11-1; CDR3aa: CASSSTGSPYEQYF; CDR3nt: TGTGCCAGCAGCTCAACAGGGTCCCCCTACGAGCAGTACTTC
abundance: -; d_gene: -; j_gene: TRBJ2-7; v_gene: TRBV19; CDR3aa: CASKPATGEQYF; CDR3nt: TGTGCCAGTAAACCCGCAACGGGCGAGCAGTACTTC
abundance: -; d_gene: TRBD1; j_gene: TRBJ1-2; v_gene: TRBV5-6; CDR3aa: CASSRLGPGQQGGYTF; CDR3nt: TGTGCCAGCAGCCGTCTTGGGCCGGGACAGCAGGGAGGCTACACCTTC
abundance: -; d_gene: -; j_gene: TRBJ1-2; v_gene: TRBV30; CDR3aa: CAWRAPGTPSNYGYTF; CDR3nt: TGTGCCTGGAGGGCTCCGGGAACACCAAGTAACTATGGCTACACCTTC
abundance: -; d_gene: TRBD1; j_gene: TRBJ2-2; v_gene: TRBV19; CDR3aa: CASSTKTGTGTGELFF; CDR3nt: TGTGCCAGTAGCACCAAGACAGGGACAGGCACCGGGGAGCTGTTTTTT
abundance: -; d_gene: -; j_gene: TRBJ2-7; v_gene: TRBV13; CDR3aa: CASSLRRYEQYF; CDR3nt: TGTGCCAGCAGCCTCCGTCGGTACGAGCAGTACTTC
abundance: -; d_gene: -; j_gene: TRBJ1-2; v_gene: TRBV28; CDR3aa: CASSRTGNYGYTF; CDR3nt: TGTGCCAGCAGTCGGACGGGAAACTATGGCTACACCTTC
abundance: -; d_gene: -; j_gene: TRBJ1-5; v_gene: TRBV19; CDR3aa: CASSIGGTLDQPQHF; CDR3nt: TGTGCCAGTAGTATAGGGGGGACATTGGATCAGCCCCAGCATTTT
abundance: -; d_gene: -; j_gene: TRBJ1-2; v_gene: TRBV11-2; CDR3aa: CASSLNSYGYTF; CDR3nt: TGTGCCAGCAGCTTAAACTCCTATGGCTACACCTTC
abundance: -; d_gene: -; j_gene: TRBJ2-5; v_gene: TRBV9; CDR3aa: CASSVDGGIQETQYF; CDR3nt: TGTGCCAGCAGCGTAGACGGGGGAATCCAAGAGACCCAGTACTTC
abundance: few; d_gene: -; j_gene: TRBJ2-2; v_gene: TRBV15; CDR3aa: CATKESNTGELFF; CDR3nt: TGTGCCACGAAGGAGTCGAACACCGGGGAGCTGTTTTTT
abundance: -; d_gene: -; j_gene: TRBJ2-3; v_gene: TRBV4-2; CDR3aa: CASSQLYTDTQYF; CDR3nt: TGTGCCAGCAGCCAACTCTATACAGATACGCAGTATTTT
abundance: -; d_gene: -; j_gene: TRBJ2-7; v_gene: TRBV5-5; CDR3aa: CASSLVPYEQYF; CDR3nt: TGTGCCAGCAGCCTCGTCCCCTACGAGCAGTACTTC
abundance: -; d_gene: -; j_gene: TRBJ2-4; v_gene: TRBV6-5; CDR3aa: CASSNRGAGKNIQYF; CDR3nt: TGTGCCAGCAGCAACCGTGGGGCCGGCAAAAACATTCAGTACTTC
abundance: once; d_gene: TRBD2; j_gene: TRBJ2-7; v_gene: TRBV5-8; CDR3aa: CASSLVWRGMEQYF; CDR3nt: TGTGCCAGCAGCTTGGTATGGCGGGGGATGGAGCAGTACTTC
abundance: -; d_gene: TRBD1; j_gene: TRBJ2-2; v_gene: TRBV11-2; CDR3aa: CATGTVNTGELFF; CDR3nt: TGTGCCACCGGGACAGTGAACACCGGGGAGCTGTTTTTT
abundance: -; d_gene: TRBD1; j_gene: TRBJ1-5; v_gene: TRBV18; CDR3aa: CASSPTHKQGSNQPQHF; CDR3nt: TGTGCCAGCTCACCCACTCACAAACAGGGGAGCAATCAGCCCCAGCATTTT
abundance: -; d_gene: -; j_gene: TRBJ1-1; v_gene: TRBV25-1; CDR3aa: CASSDLTGAFF; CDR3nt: TGTGCCAGCAGCGACTTGACTGGGGCTTTCTTT
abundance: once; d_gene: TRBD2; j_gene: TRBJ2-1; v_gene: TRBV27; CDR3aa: CASSLGLAGPYNEQFF; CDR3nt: TGTGCCAGCAGTTTAGGGCTAGCGGGGCCCTACAATGAGCAGTTCTTC
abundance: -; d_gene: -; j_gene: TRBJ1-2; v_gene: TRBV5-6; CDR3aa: CASSLDLRQVYGYTF; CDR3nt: TGTGCCAGCAGCTTGGACTTGAGACAGGTCTATGGCTACACCTTC
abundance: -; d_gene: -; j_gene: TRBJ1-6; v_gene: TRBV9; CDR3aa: CASRRVNSPLHF; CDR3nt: TGTGCCAGCAGACGAGTAAATTCACCCCTCCACTTT